This TCR beta chain comes out of a study of T cell responses to AZD1222 COVID-19 vaccine. Here immunoSEQ multiplex PCR was the method, and the copy in TCRdb shows in-frame clones only, minus some. The sample holds around 110,000 clones, 70% to 90% seen once. The sequence came from an adult in good health. The starting material was peripheral blood, obtained on day 0 of MenACWY control vaccination.

CDR3 in amino acids: CASSPQRTAKSATNEKLFF. CDR3 coding DNA: TGTGCCAGCTCACCACAGAGGACAGCTAAGTCGGCAACTAATGAAAAACTGTTTTTT. This chain uses TRBV18 with TRBJ1-4, with D maybe TRBD1 (6 bases). Germline lookup yields CDR1 KGHSH and CDR2 LQKENI. The CDR3 extends over 19 amino acids. V lost 1 base to trimming and J lost 0 bases, with 18 bases between them.